The next 16 T cell receptor beta chains were all read from a single sample in a study of T cells in localized non-small cell lung cancer. Profiling relied on immunoSEQ multiplex PCR, and the TCRdb table lists in-frame clones only, not all of them. The table records 55,000 to 75,000 clones, approximately 87% of them present only once. The material sequenced was peripheral blood, taken before any cancer treatment. The receptor set was obtained from a male donor at least 60 years old with stage III squamous cell lung carcinoma.

The genes are TRBV29-1 and TRBJ2-3, with D perhaps TRBD1 (6 bases). Trimming left V 1 base short and J 0 bases short, with 8 bases between. CDR1 is SQVTM and CDR2 is ANQGSEA in the germline V gene. The CDR3 sequence is 14 residues long. For the CDR3, the DNA is TGCAGCGTTGAAGGGACAGAGAGCACAGATACGCAGTATTTT. This gives the protein CSVEGTESTDTQYF.

V and J are TRBV25-1 and TRBJ1-1; possible D gene TRBD1, 5 bases. CDR1 and CDR2 from the germline V gene are MGHDK and SYGVNS. The ends were cut back, 8 bases at V and 1 base at J, with 17 bases in the middle. The CDR3 extends over 15 amino acids. This chain's CDR3 is CASSLGTRPNTEAFF. The CDR3, as DNA: TGTGCCAGCTCTTTGGGGACGCGGCCGAACACTGAAGCTTTCTTT.

This clone was counted once. V gene TRBV5-1 combines with J gene TRBJ1-2; tentative D call: TRBD1 (6 bases). V lost 0 bases and J lost 2, with 11 bases in between. The CDR3 is 15 amino acids. Germline CDR1 SGHRS, CDR2 YFSETQ. The CDR3 sequence: CASSLEAGTNYGYTF. As DNA, the CDR3 is TGCGCCAGCAGCTTGGAGGCAGGGACAAACTATGGCTACACCTTC.

The J gene is TRBJ2-7, the V gene TRBV10-3, with 7 positions matching TRBD1. The CDR3 has 17 residues. With 3 bases clipped from V and 5 bases from J, the junction kept 16 bases outside the gene matches. Germline CDR1 ENHRY, CDR2 SYGVKD. CDR3 in amino acids: CAISDHQTGKRFNEQYF. Written as DNA, the CDR3 is TGTGCCATCAGTGACCATCAGACAGGGAAGAGGTTTAACGAGCAGTACTTC.

The chain recombines TRBV4-2 with TRBJ2-6; D is ambiguous. V lost 4 bases to trimming and J lost 0 bases, with 10 bases between them. Germline CDR1 and CDR2: LGHNA and YNFKEQ. There are 16 residues in the CDR3. CDR3 DNA: TGTGCCAGCAGCCGAGAACACTCCTCTGGGGCCAACGTCCTGACTTTC. This codes for CASSREHSSGANVLTF.

This clone has just one count. V usage is TRBV6-1 and J usage is TRBJ1-3; D is ambiguous. Trimming left V 7 bases short and J 12 bases short, with 19 bases between. This CDR3 spans 13 amino acids. From germline, CDR1 is MNHNS and CDR2 SASEGT. The CDR3 is CASTVTRQVGIYF. CDR3 in DNA: TGTGCCAGCACGGTAACGCGGCAAGTCGGCATATATTTT.

The J gene is TRBJ2-7, the V gene TRBV5-4; a weak D match, TRBD2 (6 bases). The CDR3 sequence is 15 residues long. V was trimmed by 3 bases and J by 0 bases, leaving 13 bases between them. The germline V gene has CDR1 SGHNT and CDR2 YYREEE (reference sequence). The CDR3 spells CASSSRAGGSYEQYF. The CDR3 DNA sequence: TGTGCCAGCAGCTCCCGGGCCGGGGGCTCCTACGAGCAGTACTTC.

This clone was counted between two and nine times. In nucleotides, the CDR3 is TGTGCCACCACACCCGGGGCGGGGAGGAACACCGGGGAGCTGTTTTTT. Amino acid sequence: CATTPGAGRNTGELFF. This chain joins TRBV5-4 and TRBJ2-2; maybe TRBD2 (6 bases). CDR3 length: 16 amino acids. V was shortened by 9 bases and J by 1 base, with 19 bases between the two germline ends. The germline V gene has CDR1 SGHNT and CDR2 YYREEE (reference sequence).

This chain links TRBV18 with TRBJ2-7; TRBD2 matches 8 bases. Germline CDR1 KGHSH, CDR2 LQKENI. After removal of 6 bases from V and 6 bases from J, the junction contained 7 bases not matched to a gene. The CDR3 contains 13 residues. This CDR3 is CASSREGLGEQYF. DNA of the CDR3: TGTGCCAGCTCCAGGGAGGGACTAGGCGAGCAGTACTTC.

In DNA, the CDR3 is TGTGCCAGCAGACGGGACAGAAACCAAGATACGCAGTATTTT. Protein product: CASRRDRNQDTQYF. V is TRBV7-2 and J is TRBJ2-3; TRBD1 matches 7 bases. The trim removed 6 bases at V and 5 bases at J, leaving 8 bases unmatched. CDR1 and CDR2 (germline): SGHTA, FQGNSA. The CDR3 has 14 residues.

The chain has TRBV14 and TRBJ2-2; 8 nucleotides match TRBD1. From germline, CDR1 is SGHDN and CDR2 FVKESK. This CDR3 is built from 15 residues. The J segment lost 7 bases and the V segment lost 1 base, leaving 5 bases of the junction unmatched. CDR3 residues: CASSQGQGAVGELFF. The CDR3 DNA is TGTGCCAGCAGCCAAGGGCAGGGGGCCGTCGGGGAGCTGTTTTTT.

J is TRBJ2-5 and V is TRBV7-9; no clear D gene. The CDR3 covers 13 residues. In germline, CDR1 is SEHNR, CDR2 FQNEAQ (reference sequence). V was clipped by 1 base and J by 5 bases, with 8 bases between them. The CDR3 loop reads CASSLVASETQYF. The CDR3 bases are TGTGCCAGCAGCTTAGTGGCCTCTGAGACCCAGTACTTC.

V gene TRBV19 combines with J gene TRBJ2-2; D is unresolved. The CDR3 is made up of 14 amino acids. Germline CDR1 is LNHDA and CDR2 is SQIVND (reference sequence). V gave up 3 bases and J gave up 4 bases, with 9 bases separating them. The CDR3 region is CASSIISSTGELFF. CDR3 sequence (DNA): TGTGCCAGTAGTATTATAAGTTCCACCGGGGAGCTGTTTTTT.

The rearrangement links TRBV5-8 to TRBJ2-1; the D is unclear. Germline V gives CDR1 SGHTS, CDR2 YDEGEE. With 0 bases removed from V and 0 bases from J, the gap between germline ends came to 7 bases. The CDR3 extends over 15 amino acids. The CDR3, as DNA: TGTGCCAGCAGCTTGGACAGTAGCTCCTACAATGAGCAGTTCTTC. It codes for CASSLDSSSYNEQFF.

This sequence joins TRBV5-1 and TRBJ2-5; D unresolved. This CDR3 has 14 amino acids. Trimming removed 0 bases at V and 1 base at J, with 7 bases between. The germline CDR1 and CDR2 sequences are SGHRS and YFSETQ. The CDR3 spells CASSLGTSQETQYF. CDR3 coding DNA: TGCGCCAGCAGCTTGGGTACTTCCCAAGAGACCCAGTACTTC.

V and J are TRBV27 and TRBJ2-1, with TRBD1 identical over 7 bases. CDR3 length equals 16 residues. Germline CDR1 is MNHEY and CDR2 is SMNVEV (reference sequence). V shed 6 bases and J 0 bases; nucleotides not matched to a gene: 8. The DNA for the CDR3 is TGTGCCAGCAGGCGCCGGACAGGTAGCTCCTACAATGAGCAGTTCTTC. The encoded protein is CASRRRTGSSYNEQFF.